This is a list of T cell receptor beta chains from one sample in a study of T cell responses to AZD1222 COVID-19 vaccine. Sequenced by immunoSEQ multiplex PCR; TCRdb stores in-frame clones only, minus some. The table lists 140,000 or so clones, roughly nine tenths of them singletons. Material: peripheral blood, obtained on day 0 of AZD1222 vaccination. These receptors originate from an adult in good health. Each CDR3 is given with its conserved first and last residue. D genes are given only for firm matches. The size of a clone is reported for some rows only, either as once, few or many, or as a class for expanded clones.

v_call: TRBV5-4
d_call: -
clone_size: -
j_call: TRBJ2-7
cdr3_aa: CASSTGTQYEQYF
cdr3_nt: TGTGCCAGCAGCACCGGGACCCAATACGAGCAGTACTTC

v_call: TRBV29-1
d_call: -
clone_size: once
j_call: TRBJ1-4
cdr3_aa: CSVLGADNEKLFF
cdr3_nt: TGCAGCGTTTTGGGGGCGGATAATGAAAAACTGTTTTTT

v_call: TRBV7-9
d_call: TRBD2
clone_size: -
j_call: TRBJ2-5
cdr3_aa: CASSPLPGLAETQYF
cdr3_nt: TGTGCCAGCAGCCCGTTGCCGGGACTAGCAGAGACCCAGTACTTC

v_call: TRBV18
d_call: TRBD2
clone_size: -
j_call: TRBJ2-5
cdr3_aa: CASSPRASGVLIENF
cdr3_nt: TGTGCCAGCTCACCACGGGCTAGCGGGGTTCTGATAGAAAACTTC

v_call: TRBV6-6
d_call: -
clone_size: -
j_call: TRBJ1-4
cdr3_aa: CASSLTASDEKLFF
cdr3_nt: TGTGCCAGCAGTTTGACAGCTTCGGATGAAAAACTGTTTTTT

v_call: TRBV5-8
d_call: -
clone_size: -
j_call: TRBJ1-2
cdr3_aa: CASSLGGGALLYGYTF
cdr3_nt: TGTGCCAGCAGCTTGGGGGGGGGAGCCCTCCTCTATGGCTACACCTTC

v_call: TRBV12-5
d_call: -
clone_size: -
j_call: TRBJ2-7
cdr3_aa: CASGMGLDSYEQYF
cdr3_nt: TGTGCTAGTGGTATGGGACTGGACTCCTACGAGCAGTACTTC

v_call: TRBV5-1
d_call: TRBD1
clone_size: -
j_call: TRBJ1-4
cdr3_aa: CASSIGQGNEKLFF
cdr3_nt: TGCGCCAGCAGCATAGGACAGGGGAATGAAAAACTGTTTTTT

v_call: TRBV7-9
d_call: -
clone_size: -
j_call: TRBJ1-1
cdr3_aa: CASSLAEYTEAFF
cdr3_nt: TGTGCCAGCAGCTTAGCGGAGTACACTGAAGCTTTCTTT

v_call: TRBV19
d_call: -
clone_size: -
j_call: TRBJ1-1
cdr3_aa: CASSINSYTEAFF
cdr3_nt: TGTGCCAGTAGTATTAACAGCTACACTGAAGCTTTCTTT

v_call: TRBV5-1
d_call: -
clone_size: -
j_call: TRBJ2-2
cdr3_aa: CASSLALRGGELFF
cdr3_nt: TGCGCCAGCAGCTTGGCTCTGCGGGGCGGGGAGCTGTTTTTT

v_call: TRBV14
d_call: TRBD2
clone_size: -
j_call: TRBJ2-5
cdr3_aa: CASSQVSGGAGRKETQYF
cdr3_nt: TGTGCCAGCAGCCAAGTTAGCGGGGGGGCCGGGAGGAAAGAGACCCAGTACTTC

v_call: TRBV3-1/TRBV3-2
d_call: -
clone_size: -
j_call: TRBJ1-1
cdr3_aa: CASSQRNTEAFF
cdr3_nt: TGTGCCAGCAGCCAACGAAACACTGAAGCTTTCTTT

v_call: TRBV20-1
d_call: TRBD2
clone_size: -
j_call: TRBJ2-1
cdr3_aa: CSATDAGGAYNEQFF
cdr3_nt: TGCAGTGCTACTGACGCGGGGGGAGCTTACAATGAGCAGTTCTTC

v_call: TRBV7-2
d_call: -
clone_size: -
j_call: TRBJ2-3
cdr3_aa: CASSSRTDSTDTQYF
cdr3_nt: TGTGCCAGCAGCTCCCGGACAGATAGCACAGATACGCAGTATTTT

v_call: TRBV6-5
d_call: -
clone_size: -
j_call: TRBJ1-5
cdr3_aa: CASSYLVSENQPQHF
cdr3_nt: TGTGCCAGCAGTTACCTCGTGTCAGAGAATCAGCCCCAGCATTTT

v_call: TRBV6-5
d_call: TRBD2
clone_size: once
j_call: TRBJ2-1
cdr3_aa: CASIQEAGGNEQFF
cdr3_nt: TGTGCCAGCATTCAGGAGGCGGGGGGGAATGAGCAGTTCTTC

v_call: TRBV28
d_call: -
clone_size: -
j_call: TRBJ1-2
cdr3_aa: CASHTGLGYTF
cdr3_nt: TGTGCCAGCCATACAGGGCTCGGCTACACCTTC

v_call: TRBV6-2/TRBV6-3
d_call: TRBD1
clone_size: -
j_call: TRBJ1-1
cdr3_aa: CASSYSYRGNTEAFF
cdr3_nt: TGTGCCAGCAGTTACTCGTACAGGGGAAACACTGAAGCTTTCTTT

v_call: TRBV25-1
d_call: TRBD2
clone_size: -
j_call: TRBJ2-3
cdr3_aa: CASSNPSGGDTQYF
cdr3_nt: TGTGCCAGCAGTAATCCTAGCGGGGGAGATACGCAGTATTTT

v_call: TRBV25-1
d_call: TRBD1
clone_size: -
j_call: TRBJ2-1
cdr3_aa: CASSETGLYNEQFF
cdr3_nt: TGTGCCAGCAGTGAGACAGGGCTATACAATGAGCAGTTCTTC

v_call: TRBV24-1
d_call: -
clone_size: -
j_call: TRBJ2-6
cdr3_aa: CATSDSVWGSGANVLTF
cdr3_nt: TGTGCCACCAGTGATTCTGTTTGGGGATCTGGGGCCAACGTCCTGACTTTC

v_call: TRBV5-1
d_call: -
clone_size: -
j_call: TRBJ1-1
cdr3_aa: CASSFGSRTEAFF
cdr3_nt: TGCGCCAGCAGCTTCGGGTCGCGCACTGAAGCTTTCTTT

v_call: TRBV28
d_call: -
clone_size: -
j_call: TRBJ2-2
cdr3_aa: CASVGSYTGELFF
cdr3_nt: TGTGCCAGCGTAGGCTCCTACACCGGGGAGCTGTTTTTT

v_call: TRBV5-6
d_call: -
clone_size: -
j_call: TRBJ2-7
cdr3_aa: CASSTDTGNNYEQYF
cdr3_nt: TGTGCCAGCAGCACGGACACAGGGAACAACTACGAGCAGTACTTC